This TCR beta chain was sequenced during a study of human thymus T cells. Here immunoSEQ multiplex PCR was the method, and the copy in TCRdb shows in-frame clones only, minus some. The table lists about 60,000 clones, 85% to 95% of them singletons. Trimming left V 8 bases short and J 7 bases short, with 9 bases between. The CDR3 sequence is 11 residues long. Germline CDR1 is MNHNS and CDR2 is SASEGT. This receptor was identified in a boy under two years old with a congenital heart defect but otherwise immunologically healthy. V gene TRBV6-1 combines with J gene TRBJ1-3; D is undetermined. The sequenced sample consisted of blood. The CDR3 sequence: CASPGRNTIYF. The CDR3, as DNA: TGTGCCAGCCCAGGACGGAACACCATATATTTT.